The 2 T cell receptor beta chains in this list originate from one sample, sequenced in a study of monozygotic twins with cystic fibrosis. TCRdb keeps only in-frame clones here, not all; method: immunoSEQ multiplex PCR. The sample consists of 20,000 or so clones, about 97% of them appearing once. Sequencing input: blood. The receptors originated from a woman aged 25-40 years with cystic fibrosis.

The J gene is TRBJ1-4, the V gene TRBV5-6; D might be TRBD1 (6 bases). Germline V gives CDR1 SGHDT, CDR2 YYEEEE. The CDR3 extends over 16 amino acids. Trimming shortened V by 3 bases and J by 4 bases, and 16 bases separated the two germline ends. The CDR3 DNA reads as TGTGCCAGCAGCTCTGGCGCCGGACAGATTAATGAAAAACTGTTTTTT. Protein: CASSSGAGQINEKLFF.

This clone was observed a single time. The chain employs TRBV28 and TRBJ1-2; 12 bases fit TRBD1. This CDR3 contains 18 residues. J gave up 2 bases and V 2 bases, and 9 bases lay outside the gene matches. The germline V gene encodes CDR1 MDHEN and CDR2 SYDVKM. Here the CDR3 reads CASSLTGTGGIRNYGYTF. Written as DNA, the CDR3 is TGTGCCAGCAGTTTAACCGGGACAGGGGGCATTAGGAACTATGGCTACACCTTC.